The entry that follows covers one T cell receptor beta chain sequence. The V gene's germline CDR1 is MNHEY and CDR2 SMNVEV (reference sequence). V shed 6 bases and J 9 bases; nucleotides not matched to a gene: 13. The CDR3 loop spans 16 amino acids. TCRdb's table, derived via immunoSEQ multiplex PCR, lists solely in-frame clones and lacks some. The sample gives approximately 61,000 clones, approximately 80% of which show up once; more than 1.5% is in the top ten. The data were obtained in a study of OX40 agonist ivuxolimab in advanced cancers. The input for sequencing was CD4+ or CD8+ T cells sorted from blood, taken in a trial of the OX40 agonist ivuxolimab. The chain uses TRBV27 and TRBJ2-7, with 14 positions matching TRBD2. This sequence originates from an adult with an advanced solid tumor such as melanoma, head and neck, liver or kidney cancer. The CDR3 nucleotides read TGTGCCAGCAGCGCCGTGGGACTAGCGGGAGATCAAAGGCAGTACGTC. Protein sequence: CASSAVGLAGDQRQYV.